This note documents a single T cell receptor beta chain sequence. Its antigen is currently unknown. These data originate in a study of cytomegalovirus exposure and HLA in healthy donors. The PCR made use of 60 Vbeta and 13 Jbeta primers. TCRdb's copy holds only in-frame clones and misses some; the assay was immunoSEQ multiplex PCR. The table shows approximately 110,000 clones, with around 75% occurring only once. Germline V gene sequence: CDR1 KGHSH, CDR2 LQKENI. Trimming left V 3 bases short and J 2 bases short, with 10 bases between. The CDR3 covers 14 residues. General study findings and limits: It was confirmed in vitro that a few of the CMV-associated chains were specific for CMV antigens. The study designated roughly 160 TCR beta chains cytomegalovirus-associated. The study dropped some indistinguishable V segments, TRBV6-2 and TRBV6-3 among them.

The sample consisted of PBMCs. The rearrangement links TRBV18 to TRBJ2-5; the D gene is possibly TRBD1 (5 bases). This TCR was recovered from a man aged 25 to 40 in good health and CMV-seropositive. The DNA for the CDR3 is TGTGCCAGCTCACCGTCAGGGTTGCAAGAGACCCAGTACTTC. Translation gives CASSPSGLQETQYF.